This TCR beta chain is from a study of T cells expressing NK-cell markers. On the study more broadly: Seropositivity for HCMV was found in seven of the eight sequenced donors, with one seronegative.

TCRdb reprocessed the 5' RACE reads, keeping one entry per CDR3 protein, no DNA. The sample has about 260,000 distinct CDR3 sequences; the top ten hold roughly 4.2%. The CDR3 spans 14 residues. The sequencing sample was made of blood T cells: a sorted CD56 or NKG2C T cell subset, CD4+ or CD8+ T cells, or bulk PBMC T cells (not recorded which). The V call is TRBV12-3 or TRBV12-4, the J call TRBJ1-5. The clonotype originates from a woman between 18 and 69 years old in good health. The CDR3 region is CASSFLGGNQPQHF.